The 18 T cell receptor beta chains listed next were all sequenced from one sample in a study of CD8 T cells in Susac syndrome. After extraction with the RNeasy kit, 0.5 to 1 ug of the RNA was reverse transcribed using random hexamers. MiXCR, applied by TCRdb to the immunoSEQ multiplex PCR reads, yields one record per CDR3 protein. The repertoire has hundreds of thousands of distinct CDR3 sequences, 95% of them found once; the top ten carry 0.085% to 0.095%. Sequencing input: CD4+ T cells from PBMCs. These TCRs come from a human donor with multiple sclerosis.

CDR3 sequence reads: CASSQNGETQYF. CDR3 bases: TGTGCCAGCAGCCAAAACGGAGAGACCCAGTACTTC. The rearrangement uses TRBV3-1 and TRBJ2-5; D ambiguous. The V end lost 2 bases, the J end lost 4 bases, and 5 bases lay between the germline ends. In germline, CDR1 is LGHDT, CDR2 YNNKEL (reference sequence). The CDR3 totals 12 residues.

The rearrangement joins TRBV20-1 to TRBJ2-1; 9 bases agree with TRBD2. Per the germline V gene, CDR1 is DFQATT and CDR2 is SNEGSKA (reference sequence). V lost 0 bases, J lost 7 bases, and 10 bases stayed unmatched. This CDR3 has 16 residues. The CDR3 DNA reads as TGCAGTGCTAGAGAATTTGAAGCGGGGGGAGGGAATGAGCAGTTCTTC. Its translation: CSAREFEAGGGNEQFF.

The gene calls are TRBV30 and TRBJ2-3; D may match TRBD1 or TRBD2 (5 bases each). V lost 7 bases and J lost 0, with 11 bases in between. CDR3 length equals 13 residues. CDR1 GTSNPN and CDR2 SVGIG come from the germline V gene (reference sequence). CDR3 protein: CASPGPSTDTQYF. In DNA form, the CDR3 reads TGTGCCTCACCGGGACCGAGCACAGATACGCAGTATTTT.

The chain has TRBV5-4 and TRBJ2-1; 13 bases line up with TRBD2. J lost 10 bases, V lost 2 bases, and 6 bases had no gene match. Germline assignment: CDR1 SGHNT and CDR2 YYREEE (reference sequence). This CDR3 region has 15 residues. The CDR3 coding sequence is TGTGCCAGCAGCTTCTCCGGACTAGCGGGAGTCGAGCAGTTCTTC. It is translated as CASSFSGLAGVEQFF.

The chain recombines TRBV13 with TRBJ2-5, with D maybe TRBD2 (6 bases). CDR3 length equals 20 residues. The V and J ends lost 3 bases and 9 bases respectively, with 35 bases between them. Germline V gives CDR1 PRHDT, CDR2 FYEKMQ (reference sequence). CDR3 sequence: CASSFLLVRPELKDKRAQYF. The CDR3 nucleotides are TGTGCCAGCAGCTTCCTCCTTGTTAGGCCCGAGCTTAAGGACAAGCGGGCCCAGTACTTC. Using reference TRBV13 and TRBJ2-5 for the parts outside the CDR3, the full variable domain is AAGVIQSPRHLIKEKRETATLKCYPIPRHDTVYWYQQGPGQDPQFLISFYEKMQSDKGSIPDRFSAQQFSDYHSELNMSSLELGDSALYFCASSFLLVRPELKDKRAQYFGPGTRLLVL.

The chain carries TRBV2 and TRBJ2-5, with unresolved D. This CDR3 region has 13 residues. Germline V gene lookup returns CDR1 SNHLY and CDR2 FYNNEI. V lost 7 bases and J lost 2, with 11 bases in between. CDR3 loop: CASMWASQETQYF. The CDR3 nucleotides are TGTGCCAGCATGTGGGCATCACAAGAGACCCAGTACTTC. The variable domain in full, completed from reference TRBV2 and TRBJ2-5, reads EPEVTQTPSHQVTQMGQEVILRCVPISNHLYFYWYRQILGQKVEFLVSFYNNEISEKSEIFDDQFSVERPDGSNFTLKIRSTKLEDSAMYFCASMWASQETQYFGPGTRLLVL.

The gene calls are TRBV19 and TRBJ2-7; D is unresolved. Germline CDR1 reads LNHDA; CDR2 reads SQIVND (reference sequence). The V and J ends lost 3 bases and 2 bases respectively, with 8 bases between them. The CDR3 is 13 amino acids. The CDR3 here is CASSMVGPYEQYF. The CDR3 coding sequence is TGTGCCAGTAGTATGGTCGGCCCCTACGAGCAGTACTTC.

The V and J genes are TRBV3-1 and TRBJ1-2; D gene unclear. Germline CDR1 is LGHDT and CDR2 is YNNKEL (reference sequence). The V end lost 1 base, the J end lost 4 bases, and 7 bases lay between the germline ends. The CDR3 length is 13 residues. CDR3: CASSQVRAYGYTF. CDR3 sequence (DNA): TGTGCCAGCAGCCAAGTTAGGGCCTATGGCTACACCTTC.

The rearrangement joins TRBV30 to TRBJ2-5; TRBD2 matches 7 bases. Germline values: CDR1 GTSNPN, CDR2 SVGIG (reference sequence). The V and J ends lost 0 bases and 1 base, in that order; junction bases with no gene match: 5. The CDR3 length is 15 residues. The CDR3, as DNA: TGTGCCTGGAGTGTACGTAGCGGGCTCCAAGAGACCCAGTACTTC. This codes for CAWSVRSGLQETQYF.

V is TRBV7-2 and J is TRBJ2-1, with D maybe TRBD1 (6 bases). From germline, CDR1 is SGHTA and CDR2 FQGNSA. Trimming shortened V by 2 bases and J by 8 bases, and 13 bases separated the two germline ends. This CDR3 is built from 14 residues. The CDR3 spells CASSLISRGYEQFF. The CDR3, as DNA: TGTGCCAGCAGCTTAATTAGTAGGGGGTATGAGCAGTTCTTC. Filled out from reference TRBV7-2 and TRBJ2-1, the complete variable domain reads GAGVSQSPSNKVTEKGKDVELRCDPISGHTALYWYRQSLGQGLEFLIYFQGNSAPDKSGLPSDRFSAERTGGSVSTLTIQRTQQEDSAVYLCASSLISRGYEQFFGPGTRLTVL.

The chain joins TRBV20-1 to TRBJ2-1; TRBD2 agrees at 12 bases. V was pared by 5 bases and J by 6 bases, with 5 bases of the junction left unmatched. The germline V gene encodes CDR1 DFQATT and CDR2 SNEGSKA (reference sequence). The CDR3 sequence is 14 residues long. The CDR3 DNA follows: TGCAGTGCTCAGACTAGCGGGAGCCCCAATGAGCAGTTCTTC. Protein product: CSAQTSGSPNEQFF.

CDR3 nucleotide sequence: TGCAGCGTTTACTGGGTTCGGGAGACCCAGTACTTC. This encodes CSVYWVRETQYF. The rearrangement links TRBV29-1 to TRBJ2-5; D uncertain. V was shortened by 5 bases and J by 5 bases, with 12 bases between the two germline ends. CDR1 is SQVTM and CDR2 is ANQGSEA in the germline V gene. CDR3 size: 12 residues.

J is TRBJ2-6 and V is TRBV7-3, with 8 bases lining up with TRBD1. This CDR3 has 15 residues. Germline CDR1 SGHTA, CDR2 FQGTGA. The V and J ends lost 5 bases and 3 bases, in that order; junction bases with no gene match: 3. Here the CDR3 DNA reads TGTGCCAGCAGCCAGGGGGCCTTTGGGGCCAACGTCCTGACTTTC. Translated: CASSQGAFGANVLTF.

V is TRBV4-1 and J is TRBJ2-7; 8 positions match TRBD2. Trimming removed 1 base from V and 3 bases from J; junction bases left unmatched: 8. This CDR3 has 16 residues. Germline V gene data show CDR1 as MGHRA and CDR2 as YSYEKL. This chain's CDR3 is CASSQVRGAGDYEQYF. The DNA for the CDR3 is TGCGCCAGCAGCCAAGTGCGAGGAGCGGGAGACTACGAGCAGTACTTC.

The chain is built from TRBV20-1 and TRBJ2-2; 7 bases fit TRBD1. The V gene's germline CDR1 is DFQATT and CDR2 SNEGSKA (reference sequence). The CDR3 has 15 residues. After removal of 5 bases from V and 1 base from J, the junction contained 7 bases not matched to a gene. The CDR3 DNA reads TGCAGTGCTCCACGCCGGACAGGGAACACCGGGGAGCTGTTTTTT. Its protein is CSAPRRTGNTGELFF.

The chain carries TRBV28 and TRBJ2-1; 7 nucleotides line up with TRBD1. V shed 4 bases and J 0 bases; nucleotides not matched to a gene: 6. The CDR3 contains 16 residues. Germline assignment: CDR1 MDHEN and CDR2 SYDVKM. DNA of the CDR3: TGTGCCAGCAGTTCACCGACAGGGCGCTCCTACAATGAGCAGTTCTTC. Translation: CASSSPTGRSYNEQFF.

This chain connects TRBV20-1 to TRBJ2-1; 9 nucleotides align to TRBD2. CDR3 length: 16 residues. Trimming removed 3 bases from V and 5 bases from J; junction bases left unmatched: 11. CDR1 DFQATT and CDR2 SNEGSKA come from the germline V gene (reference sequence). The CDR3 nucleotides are TGCAGTGCTAGGGAAGCCCTAGCGGGAAATCACAATGAGCAGTTCTTC. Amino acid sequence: CSAREALAGNHNEQFF.

The CDR3 protein is CASSQDAGGRPRGYTF. CDR3 bases: TGCGCCAGCAGCCAAGATGCGGGGGGACGCCCCCGGGGCTACACCTTC. The gene calls are TRBV4-1 and TRBJ1-2; tentatively, D is TRBD1 (5 bases). Germline CDR1 MGHRA, CDR2 YSYEKL. With 0 bases removed from V and 8 bases from J, the gap between germline ends came to 19 bases. The CDR3 is 16 amino acids.